The present T cell receptor beta chain was sequenced within a study of blood T cell repertoires in COVID-19. Study overall: COVID-19 samples, acute and convalescent, were from the United States, Italy and Spain. Nucleic acid was either cDNA or gDNA, and it came from T cells, B-cell-depleted T cells, or PBMCs.

Sequencing was performed with immunoSEQ multiplex PCR; in TCRdb, only in-frame clones are kept and a portion is missing. The sample lists about 310,000 clones, about nine tenths occurring once. The sequenced sample was peripheral blood. This receptor was obtained from a young man with active or convalescent COVID-19.

CDR3 nucleotide sequence: TGTGCCAGCAGCTCCGGGATTCTCCTCCACTTT. Amino acids: CASSSGILLHF. J is TRBJ1-6 and V is TRBV7-9; D unresolved. Germline lookup yields CDR1 SEHNR and CDR2 FQNEAQ (reference sequence). This CDR3 is built from 11 residues. The V and J ends lost 4 bases and 15 bases respectively, with 10 bases between them.